Listed here are 3 T cell receptor beta chains from one sample, sequenced in a study of blood T cell repertoires in COVID-19. Produced via immunoSEQ multiplex PCR; TCRdb's table is partial and in-frame only. This table holds roughly 300,000 clones, approximately 87% found once. The sequenced material came from peripheral blood. All receptors come from a young woman with COVID-19, enrolled during active disease.

The V gene is TRBV10-2, the J gene TRBJ2-5; tentatively, D is TRBD2 (5 bases). Trimming removed 6 bases at V and 1 base at J, with 12 bases between. Germline V gives CDR1 WSHSY, CDR2 SAAADI. The CDR3 totals 14 residues. CDR3: CASRELGPQETQYF. CDR3 coding DNA: TGCGCCAGCAGGGAACTAGGTCCCCAAGAGACCCAGTACTTC.

The rearrangement joins TRBV6-5 to TRBJ1-5, with D hard to call. The V end was cut by 11 bases, the J end by 0 bases, with 11 bases between. The germline V gene encodes CDR1 MNHEY and CDR2 SVGAGI. The CDR3 extends over 13 amino acids. DNA of the CDR3: TGTGCCGCCGGCCGGGATAGCAATCAGCCCCAGCATTTT. Encoded protein: CAAGRDSNQPQHF.

The chain combines TRBV5-1 with TRBJ2-2; the match to TRBD1 covers 7 bases. The junction had 6 bases not matched to a gene; V was cut back by 2 bases and J by 2 bases. The CDR3 has 16 amino acids. CDR1 and CDR2 from the germline V gene are SGHRS and YFSETQ. In nucleotides, the CDR3 is TGCGCCAGCAGCTTAAGACAGGGCCAAAACACCGGGGAGCTGTTTTTT. Translated, it gives CASSLRQGQNTGELFF.